This entry is about one T cell receptor beta chain. Its antigen is unknown. The data derive from a study of STAT5B mutations in CD4+ large granular lymphocyte leukemia. The study, taken as a whole, reports: Less than 30% of private leukemic clonotypes occurred rarely in other patients' non-leukemic repertoires.

Buffy coats from healthy blood donors served as controls. Clones were sequenced by immunoSEQ multiplex PCR, and TCRdb holds only the in-frame ones, with some missing. This sample has fewer than 30,000 clones, with more than 60% found just once. Germline CDR1 and CDR2: LNHDA and SQIVND (reference sequence). The CDR3 has 17 residues. With 5 bases clipped from V and 4 bases from J, the junction kept 12 bases outside the gene matches. This clonotype originated in a human donor in good health. The sample comprised CD4+ T cells from blood buffy coats. This chain uses TRBV19 with TRBJ2-2; the match to TRBD1 covers 8 bases. The CDR3 region is CASSVMGQALVTGELFF. DNA of the CDR3: TGTGCCAGTAGTGTCATGGGACAGGCGCTAGTCACCGGGGAGCTGTTTTTT.